This T cell receptor beta chain comes out of a study of low-dose radiotherapy and immunotherapy resistance in tumors. Across the study: Cohort 2, a group dosed every two weeks at 1 Gy per fraction, received 13 Gy in total over 26 weeks. Intravenous cyclophosphamide 200 mg/m2 was given every two weeks, one day before radiation and immunotherapy.

Per the germline V gene, CDR1 is DFQATT and CDR2 is SNEGSKA (reference sequence). CDR3 length: 13 residues. The junction had 7 bases not matched to a gene; V was cut back by 5 bases and J by 4 bases. Many counts were recorded for this clonotype. Time point: after trial treatment. As for treatment: LDRT plus nivolumab, ipilimumab, low-dose cyclophosphamide and aspirin (RACIN trial). First-strand cDNA relied on TRAV- and TRBV-specific primers spanning alpha and beta chains. With a V-primer adapter and a constant-region primer, TCRs were amplified for 20 PCR cycles. TCRdb re-derived calls from the reads in MiXCR, one entry per CDR3 protein. This sample has 85,000 to 95,000 distinct CDR3 sequences, with around a fifth found just once.

Specimen: PBMCs, collected after low-dose radiotherapy plus immunotherapy. The chain uses TRBV20-1 and TRBJ1-2; TRBD1 matches at 7 bases. The clonotype was recovered from a female donor with ovarian cancer. The CDR3 coding sequence is TGCAGTGCTCTAGACAGGGCGGGCTATGGCTACACCTTC. Its protein is CSALDRAGYGYTF.